This T cell receptor beta chain was sequenced during a study of blood T cell repertoires in COVID-19. The protocol was immunoSEQ multiplex PCR, while the TCRdb copy is restricted to in-frame clones and leaves out a portion. The table shows under 95,000 clones, with over 70% occurring only once. This clone was picked up many times. Germline V lookup: CDR1 SGHRS, CDR2 YFSETQ. Trimming pared 4 bases from V and 9 bases from J, leaving 17 bases between. This CDR3 comprises 14 residues. Material for sequencing was peripheral blood. The chain links TRBV5-1 to TRBJ1-3, with D perhaps matching TRBD1 (6 bases). This TCR came from a man aged 45 to 65 with active or convalescent COVID-19. The CDR3: CASSPGTQDPTIYF. CDR3 coding DNA: TGCGCCAGCAGCCCCGGGACACAGGATCCCACCATATATTTT.